A selection of T cell receptor beta chains follows, all from one sample in a study of blood T cell repertoires in COVID-19. Sequenced by immunoSEQ multiplex PCR; TCRdb stores in-frame clones only, minus some. The table lists about 250,000 clones, approximately 91% of them singletons. Sequencing was performed on peripheral blood. The origin of the receptors is a woman in her 40s who had recovered from COVID-19. Both conserved end residues are part of each CDR3. Fields, in order: clone size, CDR3 length, V gene, D gene, J gene, CDR3 DNA, CDR3 protein. The D gene is left open where the match is weak. Clone size, where shown, is once, few, many, or a class for clones that have expanded.

clone_size: .
cdr3_length: 15
v_call: TRBV19
d_call: TRBD1
j_call: TRBJ2-3
cdr3_nt: TGTGCCAGTAGTGACCGGGACAGATTCACAGATACGCAGTATTTT
cdr3_aa: CASSDRDRFTDTQYF

clone_size: once
cdr3_length: 11
v_call: TRBV7-6
d_call: .
j_call: TRBJ2-7
cdr3_nt: TGTGCCCTAGGCAATACGCCCGAGCAGTACTTC
cdr3_aa: CALGNTPEQYF

clone_size: .
cdr3_length: 14
v_call: TRBV30
d_call: .
j_call: TRBJ1-2
cdr3_nt: TGTGCCTGGGGCGAACAGGGAAGCCCCTATGGCTACACCTTC
cdr3_aa: CAWGEQGSPYGYTF

clone_size: .
cdr3_length: 13
v_call: TRBV19
d_call: TRBD1
j_call: TRBJ2-7
cdr3_nt: TGTGCCAGTAGTTCGCGGACAGGCTACGAGCAGTACTTC
cdr3_aa: CASSSRTGYEQYF

clone_size: .
cdr3_length: 13
v_call: TRBV12-3/TRBV12-4
d_call: .
j_call: TRBJ2-7
cdr3_nt: TGTGCCAGCAAACCTGACAACTCCTACGAGCAGTACTTC
cdr3_aa: CASKPDNSYEQYF

clone_size: .
cdr3_length: 14
v_call: TRBV5-4
d_call: .
j_call: TRBJ2-1
cdr3_nt: TGTGCCAGCAGCCGCGAGGTGCGTAGCAATGAGCAGTTCTTC
cdr3_aa: CASSREVRSNEQFF

clone_size: .
cdr3_length: 15
v_call: TRBV7-9
d_call: TRBD1
j_call: TRBJ2-5
cdr3_nt: TGTGCCAGCAGCCGGCGACAGGGGGGAAGCGGGACCCAGTACTTC
cdr3_aa: CASSRRQGGSGTQYF

clone_size: .
cdr3_length: 15
v_call: TRBV6-5
d_call: TRBD2
j_call: TRBJ2-7
cdr3_nt: TGTGCCAGCAGGCCGGGACTAGCGAGTTCTTACGAGCAGTACTTC
cdr3_aa: CASRPGLASSYEQYF

clone_size: .
cdr3_length: 15
v_call: TRBV7-9
d_call: TRBD1
j_call: TRBJ1-4
cdr3_nt: TGTGCCAGCAGCTCCTTAGGGGACAGCAATGAAAAACTGTTTTTT
cdr3_aa: CASSSLGDSNEKLFF

clone_size: .
cdr3_length: 14
v_call: TRBV11-3
d_call: .
j_call: TRBJ2-1
cdr3_nt: TGTGCCAGCAGCGCCTCTAGCGTGTACAATGAGCAGTTCTTC
cdr3_aa: CASSASSVYNEQFF

clone_size: .
cdr3_length: 15
v_call: TRBV6-5
d_call: .
j_call: TRBJ1-3
cdr3_nt: TGTGCCAGCAGTTACAGACTCACGGTGGGAAACACCATATATTTT
cdr3_aa: CASSYRLTVGNTIYF

clone_size: .
cdr3_length: 11
v_call: TRBV3-1/TRBV3-2
d_call: .
j_call: TRBJ2-7
cdr3_nt: TGTGCCAGCAGGCCAGGAGGGGGCGCATACTTC
cdr3_aa: CASRPGGGAYF

clone_size: .
cdr3_length: 17
v_call: TRBV4-3
d_call: TRBD2
j_call: TRBJ2-3
cdr3_nt: TGCGCCAGCAGCCAAGATCTCCGGGAGGGCCTCACAGATACGCAGTATTTT
cdr3_aa: CASSQDLREGLTDTQYF

clone_size: .
cdr3_length: 16
v_call: TRBV5-8
d_call: TRBD1
j_call: TRBJ2-3
cdr3_nt: TGTGCCAGCAGCTATCAGGACAGGGTAGGCCCAGATACGCAGTATTTT
cdr3_aa: CASSYQDRVGPDTQYF

clone_size: .
cdr3_length: 14
v_call: TRBV6-2/TRBV6-3
d_call: .
j_call: TRBJ2-2
cdr3_nt: TGTGCCAGCAGGCCTAGCGCGAACACCGGGGAGCTGTTTTTT
cdr3_aa: CASRPSANTGELFF

clone_size: .
cdr3_length: 15
v_call: TRBV4-3
d_call: .
j_call: TRBJ2-7
cdr3_nt: TGCGCCAGCAGCCGAACCTCAAGGGGCGGCTACGAGCAGTACTTC
cdr3_aa: CASSRTSRGGYEQYF

clone_size: .
cdr3_length: 14
v_call: TRBV7-2
d_call: TRBD1
j_call: TRBJ2-7
cdr3_nt: TGTGCCAGCAGCCCCGGACAGGGGAACTACGAGCAGTACTTC
cdr3_aa: CASSPGQGNYEQYF

clone_size: once
cdr3_length: 14
v_call: TRBV24-1
d_call: .
j_call: TRBJ2-2
cdr3_nt: TGTGCCACCAAGGACACCTGGAACACCGGGGAGCTGTTTTTT
cdr3_aa: CATKDTWNTGELFF

clone_size: .
cdr3_length: 10
v_call: TRBV10-1
d_call: .
j_call: TRBJ1-2
cdr3_nt: TGCGCCAGCACCTTTGATGGCTACACCTTC
cdr3_aa: CASTFDGYTF

clone_size: .
cdr3_length: 13
v_call: TRBV28
d_call: TRBD1
j_call: TRBJ1-5
cdr3_nt: TGTGCCAGTGTGACAGGGGTCAATCAGCCCCAGCATTTT
cdr3_aa: CASVTGVNQPQHF

clone_size: .
cdr3_length: 13
v_call: TRBV7-9
d_call: .
j_call: TRBJ1-6
cdr3_nt: TGTGCCAGCAGCGCGGAGGCAAATTCACCCCTCCACTTT
cdr3_aa: CASSAEANSPLHF

clone_size: .
cdr3_length: 16
v_call: TRBV6-2/TRBV6-3
d_call: .
j_call: TRBJ2-3
cdr3_nt: TGTGCCAGCAGTCCAATGAGAGGGCTCCGCACAGATACGCAGTATTTT
cdr3_aa: CASSPMRGLRTDTQYF

clone_size: .
cdr3_length: 14
v_call: TRBV2
d_call: TRBD1
j_call: TRBJ2-3
cdr3_nt: TGTGCCAGCAACAGACAGGGGGGCACAGATACGCAGTATTTT
cdr3_aa: CASNRQGGTDTQYF

clone_size: .
cdr3_length: 15
v_call: TRBV2
d_call: TRBD2
j_call: TRBJ2-7
cdr3_nt: TGTGCCACCCAATTTGGGGGACTAACGCCCTACGAGCAGTACTTC
cdr3_aa: CATQFGGLTPYEQYF

clone_size: .
cdr3_length: 16
v_call: TRBV7-2
d_call: .
j_call: TRBJ2-5
cdr3_nt: TGTGCCAGCAGCTGGGCCGACGGCGGGGCCCAAGAGACCCAGTACTTC
cdr3_aa: CASSWADGGAQETQYF

clone_size: .
cdr3_length: 14
v_call: TRBV14
d_call: .
j_call: TRBJ2-3
cdr3_nt: TGTGCCAGCAGCCGGACAGTACGGGCAGATACGCAGTATTTT
cdr3_aa: CASSRTVRADTQYF

clone_size: .
cdr3_length: 18
v_call: TRBV11-2
d_call: TRBD1
j_call: TRBJ2-6
cdr3_nt: TGTGCCAGCAGCTTAGGGGGACAGATAGCCTCTGGGGCCAACGTCCTGACTTTC
cdr3_aa: CASSLGGQIASGANVLTF

clone_size: .
cdr3_length: 13
v_call: TRBV9
d_call: .
j_call: TRBJ1-6
cdr3_nt: TGTGCCAGCAGCGTAGGAGGTAATTCACCCCTCCACTTT
cdr3_aa: CASSVGGNSPLHF

clone_size: once
cdr3_length: 16
v_call: TRBV7-9
d_call: TRBD1
j_call: TRBJ2-2
cdr3_nt: TGTGCCAGCAGCGAGCGACAGGGGGCGTGGACCGGGGAGCTGTTTTTT
cdr3_aa: CASSERQGAWTGELFF

clone_size: .
cdr3_length: 16
v_call: TRBV5-1
d_call: TRBD2
j_call: TRBJ2-3
cdr3_nt: TGCGCCAGCAGGACTAGCGGGGGGGCAGTCACAGATACGCAGTATTTT
cdr3_aa: CASRTSGGAVTDTQYF

clone_size: .
cdr3_length: 17
v_call: TRBV4-3
d_call: TRBD1
j_call: TRBJ2-5
cdr3_nt: TGCGCCAGCAGCCAAGATCGGTGGGCAGGGGGCCAAGAGACCCAGTACTTC
cdr3_aa: CASSQDRWAGGQETQYF

clone_size: .
cdr3_length: 15
v_call: TRBV5-1
d_call: .
j_call: TRBJ2-2
cdr3_nt: TGCGCCAGCAGCCCAATTCTACCGAACACCGGGGAGCTGTTTTTT
cdr3_aa: CASSPILPNTGELFF

clone_size: .
cdr3_length: 15
v_call: TRBV29-1
d_call: TRBD1
j_call: TRBJ2-5
cdr3_nt: TGCAGCGCCCTATTCACAGGGACAGGGCAAGAGACCCAGTACTTC
cdr3_aa: CSALFTGTGQETQYF

clone_size: .
cdr3_length: 15
v_call: TRBV5-1
d_call: .
j_call: TRBJ2-2
cdr3_nt: TGCGCCAGCAGCTTGGAGGGAGGACACACCGGGGAGCTGTTTTTT
cdr3_aa: CASSLEGGHTGELFF

clone_size: .
cdr3_length: 14
v_call: TRBV2
d_call: .
j_call: TRBJ2-2
cdr3_nt: TGTGCCAGCAGGGTCCCCACAGGAGCCGGGGAGCTGTTTTTT
cdr3_aa: CASRVPTGAGELFF

clone_size: .
cdr3_length: 17
v_call: TRBV5-8
d_call: TRBD2
j_call: TRBJ2-1
cdr3_nt: TGTGCCAGCAGCTCCCTTCCCGTCGGGAGGGCCAACAATGAGCAGTTCTTC
cdr3_aa: CASSSLPVGRANNEQFF

clone_size: .
cdr3_length: 12
v_call: TRBV24-1
d_call: .
j_call: TRBJ1-2
cdr3_nt: TGTGCCACCCTGGACACCATCTATGGCTACACCTTC
cdr3_aa: CATLDTIYGYTF

clone_size: .
cdr3_length: 15
v_call: TRBV2
d_call: .
j_call: TRBJ2-7
cdr3_nt: TGTGCCAGCAGTGAAGGGAGGGGCCGTTCTTCCGAGCAGTACTTC
cdr3_aa: CASSEGRGRSSEQYF

clone_size: .
cdr3_length: 13
v_call: TRBV25-1
d_call: .
j_call: TRBJ2-5
cdr3_nt: TGTGCCAGCAGTGAATCCTCTTCGGAGACCCAGTACTTC
cdr3_aa: CASSESSSETQYF

clone_size: .
cdr3_length: 16
v_call: TRBV5-1
d_call: .
j_call: TRBJ1-4
cdr3_nt: TGCGCCAGCAGCTTGGGCCAGGGCATGGGTAATGAAAAACTGTTTTTT
cdr3_aa: CASSLGQGMGNEKLFF

clone_size: .
cdr3_length: 14
v_call: TRBV7-2
d_call: TRBD1
j_call: TRBJ1-6
cdr3_nt: TGTGCCAGCAGCCTACAGGGGTATAATTCACCCCTCCACTTT
cdr3_aa: CASSLQGYNSPLHF

clone_size: .
cdr3_length: 16
v_call: TRBV28
d_call: TRBD1
j_call: TRBJ1-2
cdr3_nt: TGTGCCAGCAGTTTATTTGTGGGGACAGGGGGTTTTGGCTACACCTTC
cdr3_aa: CASSLFVGTGGFGYTF

clone_size: .
cdr3_length: 18
v_call: TRBV4-1
d_call: TRBD2
j_call: TRBJ2-6
cdr3_nt: TGCGCCAGCAGCCAAAGACTAGCGGGGAATTCTGGGGCCAACGTCCTGACTTTC
cdr3_aa: CASSQRLAGNSGANVLTF

clone_size: .
cdr3_length: 14
v_call: TRBV27
d_call: .
j_call: TRBJ2-2
cdr3_nt: TGTGCCAGCAGACTTGACAGGAACACCGGGGAGCTGTTTTTT
cdr3_aa: CASRLDRNTGELFF

clone_size: .
cdr3_length: 18
v_call: TRBV14
d_call: TRBD2
j_call: TRBJ2-5
cdr3_nt: TGTGCCAGCAGCCAAAGCCCTCGGATAGCGGGGGGCCAAGAGACCCAGTACTTC
cdr3_aa: CASSQSPRIAGGQETQYF

clone_size: .
cdr3_length: 15
v_call: TRBV19
d_call: TRBD1
j_call: TRBJ1-1
cdr3_nt: TGTGCCAGTAGTACCTGGACAGGGCTGGGGACTGAAGCTTTCTTT
cdr3_aa: CASSTWTGLGTEAFF

clone_size: once
cdr3_length: 13
v_call: TRBV7-2
d_call: TRBD1
j_call: TRBJ1-1
cdr3_nt: TGTGCCAGCAGCTTCGACAGGGGCACTGAAGCTTTCTTT
cdr3_aa: CASSFDRGTEAFF

clone_size: .
cdr3_length: 17
v_call: TRBV5-4
d_call: TRBD1
j_call: TRBJ2-6
cdr3_nt: TGTGCCAGCAGCTTGGGGCAGGGGGCCGGCGGGGCCAACGTCCTGACTTTC
cdr3_aa: CASSLGQGAGGANVLTF

clone_size: once
cdr3_length: 13
v_call: TRBV7-3
d_call: .
j_call: TRBJ2-5
cdr3_nt: TGTGCCAGCAGCCTCACTAGTTTGGAGACCCAGTACTTC
cdr3_aa: CASSLTSLETQYF

clone_size: .
cdr3_length: 13
v_call: TRBV30
d_call: .
j_call: TRBJ2-5
cdr3_nt: TGTGCCTGGCGGGGGGCGGGCGTAGAGACCCAGTACTTC
cdr3_aa: CAWRGAGVETQYF

clone_size: .
cdr3_length: 12
v_call: TRBV6-5
d_call: TRBD2
j_call: TRBJ2-7
cdr3_nt: TGTGCCACCTCTAGCGGGAGGTACGAGCAGTACTTC
cdr3_aa: CATSSGRYEQYF

clone_size: .
cdr3_length: 17
v_call: TRBV4-1
d_call: TRBD2
j_call: TRBJ2-3
cdr3_nt: TGCGCCAGCAGCCCCGAAGGACTAGCGGGAGGCAGAGATACGCAGTATTTT
cdr3_aa: CASSPEGLAGGRDTQYF

clone_size: .
cdr3_length: 12
v_call: TRBV6-5
d_call: TRBD1
j_call: TRBJ2-5
cdr3_nt: TGTGCCAGCAGCCCGGGACAGGGCGTACGGTACTTC
cdr3_aa: CASSPGQGVRYF

clone_size: .
cdr3_length: 18
v_call: TRBV6-2/TRBV6-3
d_call: TRBD2
j_call: TRBJ2-3
cdr3_nt: TGTGCCAGCAGTTACATTAGCGGGAGACCCGGTAGCACAGATACGCAGTATTTT
cdr3_aa: CASSYISGRPGSTDTQYF